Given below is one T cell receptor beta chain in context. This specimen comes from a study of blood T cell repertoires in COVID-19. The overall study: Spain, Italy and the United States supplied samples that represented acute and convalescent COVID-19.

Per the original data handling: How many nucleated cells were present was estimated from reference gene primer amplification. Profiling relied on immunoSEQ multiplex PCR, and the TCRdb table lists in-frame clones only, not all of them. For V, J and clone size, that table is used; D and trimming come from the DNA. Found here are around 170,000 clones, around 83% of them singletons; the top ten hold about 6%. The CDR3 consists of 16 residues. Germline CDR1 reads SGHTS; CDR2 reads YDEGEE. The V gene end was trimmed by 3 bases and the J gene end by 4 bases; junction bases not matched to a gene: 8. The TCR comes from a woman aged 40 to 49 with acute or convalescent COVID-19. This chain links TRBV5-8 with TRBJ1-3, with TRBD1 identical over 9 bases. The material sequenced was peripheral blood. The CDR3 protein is CASSSIGQGRGNTIYF. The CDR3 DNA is TGTGCCAGCAGCTCCATCGGACAGGGGAGAGGAAACACCATATATTTT.